Listed below are T cell receptor beta chains from one sample, sequenced in a study of blood T cell repertoires in COVID-19. Assay: immunoSEQ multiplex PCR; the TCRdb copy retains only in-frame clones and omits some. This sample carries 250,000 or so clones, 70% to 90% of them seen once, and the ten largest clones take roughly 2.6%. Sequencing was performed on peripheral blood. These receptors all come from a man aged 25 to 45 with COVID-19, enrolled during active disease. Each CDR3 is given with its conserved first and last residue. A D gene is named only where the DNA matches it firmly. A row's size may be missing; if present it is once, few, many or a size class.

NA,TRBJ1-2,NA,TRBV19,CASAAGSGYGYTF,TGTGCCAGTGCGGCAGGGTCTGGCTATGGCTACACCTTC
NA,TRBJ2-2,TRBD1,TRBV4-3,CASINNRGPGTGELFF,TGCGCCAGCATCAATAACAGGGGGCCGGGCACCGGGGAGCTGTTTTTT
NA,TRBJ2-7,TRBD1,TRBV27,CASSYIRLGQGTYEQYF,TGTGCCAGCAGTTATATCCGCCTCGGACAGGGCACCTACGAGCAGTACTTC
NA,TRBJ2-3,TRBD1,TRBV11-2,CASSRTGAVTDTQYF,TGTGCCAGCAGCCGTACAGGGGCCGTCACAGATACGCAGTATTTT
NA,TRBJ2-1,TRBD2,TRBV11-2,CASSPGLAGDNEQFF,TGTGCCAGCAGCCCGGGACTAGCGGGGGACAATGAGCAGTTCTTC
NA,TRBJ1-2,TRBD1,TRBV19,CASSTAGTVTYGYTF,TGTGCCAGTAGTACCGCTGGGACAGTGACATACGGCTACACCTTC
NA,TRBJ1-4,NA,TRBV19,CASSISGFNEKLFF,TGTGCCAGTAGTATTTCGGGGTTTAATGAAAAACTGTTTTTT
NA,TRBJ1-2,TRBD1,TRBV28,CASSPWTGIVNYGYTF,TGTGCCAGCAGTCCCTGGACAGGGATTGTCAACTATGGCTACACCTTC
NA,TRBJ1-5,NA,TRBV28,CASSSGGQVWGQPQHF,TGTGCCAGCAGTTCGGGGGGGCAAGTATGGGGTCAGCCCCAGCATTTT
NA,TRBJ2-1,NA,TRBV25-1,CASRADNNEQFF,TGTGCCAGCAGGGCTGATAACAATGAGCAGTTCTTC
NA,TRBJ1-2,NA,TRBV6-4,CASSDSGTYYTF,TGTGCCAGCAGTGACTCCGGGACATACTACACCTTC
once,TRBJ2-1,NA,TRBV3-1/TRBV3-2,CASSPTRSSYNEQFF,TGTGCCAGCAGCCCCACCAGAAGCTCCTACAATGAGCAGTTCTTC
once,TRBJ2-7,TRBD2,TRBV19,CASSVTSGKGEQYF,TGTGCCAGTAGTGTAACTAGCGGGAAAGGCGAGCAGTACTTC
NA,TRBJ2-1,TRBD2,TRBV5-1,CASSLLAGDQNNEQFF,TGCGCCAGCAGCTTACTAGCGGGGGATCAGAACAATGAGCAGTTCTTC
NA,TRBJ1-5,TRBD1,TRBV2,CASSDREWLPQHF,TGTGCCAGCAGCGACAGGGAGTGGCTCCCCCAGCATTTT
few,TRBJ1-5,NA,TRBV7-2,CASSPSRTENQPQHF,TGTGCCAGCAGCCCCTCCCGGACAGAAAATCAGCCCCAGCATTTT
NA,TRBJ1-2,TRBD1,TRBV5-1,CASSGTGTGYGYTF,TGCGCCAGCAGCGGCACCGGGACAGGGTATGGCTACACCTTC
NA,TRBJ2-1,NA,TRBV7-2,CASSLRGSIPYNEQFF,TGTGCCAGCAGCTTAAGGGGGTCTATCCCCTACAATGAGCAGTTCTTC
once,TRBJ2-1,TRBD1,TRBV7-3,CASSPYRGQGEQFF,TGTGCCAGCAGCCCTTACAGGGGGCAAGGTGAGCAGTTCTTC
few,TRBJ1-2,TRBD1,TRBV7-8,CASSLAPEQGAIPPNSGYTF,TGTGCCAGCAGCTTAGCGCCCGAACAGGGGGCAATCCCGCCTAACTCTGGCTACACCTTC
many,TRBJ1-1,TRBD1,TRBV2,CASTGNRGTEAFF,TGTGCCAGCACCGGCAACAGGGGCACTGAAGCTTTCTTT
NA,TRBJ1-2,NA,TRBV11-2,CASSLDRPYGYTF,TGTGCCAGCAGCTTAGACAGGCCCTATGGCTACACCTTC
NA,TRBJ1-6,NA,TRBV5-1,CASSLGGGARYNSPLHF,TGCGCCAGCAGCTTGGGAGGGGGGGCGAGATATAATTCACCCCTCCACTTT
once,TRBJ2-3,TRBD2,TRBV6-2/TRBV6-3,CASSRGLATDTQYF,TGTGCCAGCAGCCGAGGACTAGCCACAGATACGCAGTATTTT
NA,TRBJ1-5,NA,TRBV2,CATNRDTNQPQHF,TGTGCCACTAACCGGGACACCAATCAGCCCCAGCATTTT
NA,TRBJ2-1,NA,TRBV4-1,CASSQAAGGYNEQFF,TGCGCCAGCAGCCAAGCAGCGGGTGGTTACAATGAGCAGTTCTTC
NA,TRBJ2-7,NA,TRBV6-6,CASSYPRGYYEQYF,TGTGCCAGCAGTTACCCGCGGGGCTACTACGAGCAGTACTTC
NA,TRBJ2-7,TRBD2,TRBV18,CASSPPAGGPYEQYF,TGTGCCAGCTCACCACCGGCGGGAGGGCCTTACGAGCAGTACTTC
NA,TRBJ2-7,TRBD2,TRBV11-2,CASSLVGTSYEQYF,TGTGCCAGCAGCTTAGTAGGGACTAGCTACGAGCAGTACTTC
NA,TRBJ2-7,NA,TRBV30,CAFLGGGIYEQYF,TGTGCCTTTCTAGGAGGGGGCATCTACGAGCAGTACTTC
NA,TRBJ1-2,TRBD1,TRBV29-1,CSVWAGGDYGYTF,TGCAGCGTTTGGGCAGGGGGCGACTATGGCTACACCTTC
NA,TRBJ1-3,TRBD1,TRBV6-1,CASSAYSGGFSGNTIYF,TGTGCCAGCAGTGCGTACTCAGGGGGGTTCTCAGGAAACACCATATATTTT
NA,TRBJ1-4,NA,TRBV2,CASSAGEGEKLFF,TGTGCCAGCAGTGCAGGGGAAGGTGAAAAACTGTTTTTT
NA,TRBJ2-1,NA,TRBV9,CASSVVSVSYNEQFF,TGTGCCAGCAGCGTAGTTAGCGTTTCCTACAATGAGCAGTTCTTC
NA,TRBJ1-2,NA,TRBV4-2,CASSQTGPYGYTF,TGTGCCAGCAGCCAGACAGGACCCTATGGCTACACCTTC
NA,TRBJ1-2,TRBD1,TRBV2,CASRPREGTDYGYTF,TGTGCCAGCAGGCCCCGGGAAGGGACAGACTATGGCTACACCTTC
NA,TRBJ1-1,NA,TRBV9,CASSALTGRANTEAFF,TGTGCCAGCAGCGCCCTAACAGGGAGGGCGAACACTGAAGCTTTCTTT
NA,TRBJ1-3,TRBD1,TRBV4-3,CASSQEYRGGNTIYF,TGCGCCAGCAGCCAAGAATACAGGGGGGGAAACACCATATATTTT
NA,TRBJ1-1,NA,TRBV6-5,CASSPGWRTEAFF,TGTGCCAGCAGCCCCGGGTGGCGGACTGAAGCTTTCTTT
NA,TRBJ2-1,TRBD2,TRBV5-1,CASSALPSGAYEQFF,TGCGCCAGCAGCGCGTTACCTAGCGGGGCCTATGAGCAGTTCTTC
NA,TRBJ1-2,NA,TRBV15,CATSSDSWGGHRYGYTF,TGTGCCACCAGCAGTGACTCATGGGGGGGTCATAGGTATGGCTACACCTTC
once,TRBJ2-6,NA,TRBV5-4,CASSLGGVFSGANVLTF,TGTGCCAGCAGCTTGGGCGGGGTTTTCTCTGGGGCCAACGTCCTGACTTTC
few,TRBJ2-7,TRBD1,TRBV14,CASSQGTGKQYF,TGTGCCAGCAGCCAAGGGACAGGGAAGCAGTACTTC
NA,TRBJ2-3,TRBD2,TRBV11-1,CASSLVGTNTDTQYF,TGTGCCAGCAGCTTAGTAGGGACTAACACAGATACGCAGTATTTT
NA,TRBJ1-1,NA,TRBV7-3,CASSPYGQSMNTEAFF,TGTGCCAGCAGCCCCTACGGACAGTCCATGAACACTGAAGCTTTCTTT
NA,TRBJ1-2,NA,TRBV25-1,CASRDARANYGYTF,TGTGCCAGCAGGGATGCGAGGGCTAACTATGGCTACACCTTC
NA,TRBJ1-1,NA,TRBV15,CATSGGVSEAFF,TGTGCCACGAGCGGGGGCGTCAGTGAAGCTTTCTTT
NA,TRBJ2-7,TRBD2,TRBV4-2,CASSQGLAGSLYEQYF,TGTGCCAGCAGCCAAGGACTAGCGGGAAGTCTGTACGAGCAGTACTTC
NA,TRBJ2-3,TRBD1,TRBV7-2,CASSLAARGDTQYF,TGTGCCAGCAGCTTAGCCGCCAGGGGGGATACGCAGTATTTT
NA,TRBJ2-2,NA,TRBV11-2,CASSRGGAGTGELFF,TGTGCCAGCAGCCGAGGGGGGGCGGGCACCGGGGAGCTGTTTTTT
NA,TRBJ1-4,NA,TRBV7-8,CASRLDTYEKLFF,TGTGCCAGCAGGTTGGACACGTATGAAAAACTGTTTTTT
NA,TRBJ2-3,NA,TRBV14,CASSRSGSDTQYF,TGTGCCAGCAGCCGCTCAGGCTCAGATACGCAGTATTTT
few,TRBJ1-1,NA,TRBV13,CASSLGGAGTEAFF,TGTGCCAGCAGCCTGGGGGGGGCAGGCACTGAAGCTTTCTTT
NA,TRBJ1-2,NA,TRBV9,CASSVDSFYGYTF,TGTGCCAGCAGCGTAGATAGTTTTTATGGCTACACCTTC
few,TRBJ1-5,NA,TRBV2,CASYRRVGQPQHF,TGTGCCAGCTACAGGAGGGTAGGGCAGCCCCAGCATTTT
NA,TRBJ1-6,NA,TRBV7-5,CARPQRPGQRSSFSPPLHF,TGTGCCAGACCCCAGCGACCGGGACAGAGGTCTTCTTTTTCTCCACCCCTCCACTTT
NA,TRBJ2-7,TRBD2,TRBV7-9,CASSLDGSGTYEQYF,TGTGCCAGCAGCTTAGATGGTAGCGGGACCTACGAGCAGTACTTC
NA,TRBJ1-2,TRBD1,TRBV30,CAWTQGVGYGYTF,TGTGCCTGGACTCAGGGGGTGGGCTATGGCTACACCTTC
NA,TRBJ1-1,NA,TRBV4-2,CASSQGGGMNTEAFF,TGTGCCAGCAGCCAAGGGGGAGGAATGAACACTGAAGCTTTCTTT